A selection of T cell receptor beta chains follows, all from one sample in a study of blood T cell repertoires in COVID-19. Libraries were prepared by immunoSEQ multiplex PCR; TCRdb keeps only in-frame clonotypes and omits some of them. Of a few hundred thousand clones in the sample, around 80% are singletons; the top ten hold 6.5% to 9%. The specimen sequenced was PBMCs or T cells enriched from blood (not recorded which). These receptors came from a woman aged 40-49 years with acute COVID-19. Each CDR3 is given with its conserved first and last residue. D genes are given only for firm matches. The listing skips clone size in some rows; elsewhere it reads once, few, many or a size class.

J gene: TRBJ2-1; V gene: TRBV4-2; D gene: .; clone size: .; CDR3 protein: CASSLPGQGFSNEQFF; CDR3 DNA: TGTGCCAGCAGCCTCCCCGGCCAGGGGTTCTCCAATGAGCAGTTCTTC
J gene: TRBJ1-5; V gene: TRBV27; D gene: .; clone size: few; CDR3 protein: CASSLNRVGQPQHF; CDR3 DNA: TGTGCCAGCAGTTTAAACAGGGTGGGACAGCCCCAGCATTTT
J gene: TRBJ2-2; V gene: TRBV5-1; D gene: TRBD2; clone size: once; CDR3 protein: CASGTTHTGELFF; CDR3 DNA: TGCGCCAGCGGGACTACCCACACCGGGGAGCTGTTTTTT
J gene: TRBJ2-5; V gene: TRBV5-5; D gene: TRBD2; clone size: once; CDR3 protein: CASSPGGTQETQYF; CDR3 DNA: TGTGCCAGCAGCCCGGGGGGAACCCAAGAGACCCAGTACTTC
J gene: TRBJ1-4; V gene: TRBV9; D gene: TRBD1; clone size: .; CDR3 protein: CASSARDREGEKLFF; CDR3 DNA: TGTGCCAGCAGCGCGAGGGACAGGGAGGGTGAAAAACTGTTTTTT
J gene: TRBJ1-1; V gene: TRBV5-8; D gene: .; clone size: .; CDR3 protein: CASSFPSEAFF; CDR3 DNA: TGTGCCAGCAGCTTCCCCTCTGAAGCTTTCTTT
J gene: TRBJ2-5; V gene: TRBV5-1; D gene: TRBD2; clone size: .; CDR3 protein: CASSFGGGGTQETQYF; CDR3 DNA: TGCGCCAGCAGCTTCGGTGGCGGGGGGACTCAAGAGACCCAGTACTTC
J gene: TRBJ1-1; V gene: TRBV7-9; D gene: .; clone size: .; CDR3 protein: CASSLGSITGNTEAFF; CDR3 DNA: TGTGCCAGCAGCTTAGGAAGTATAACAGGGAACACTGAAGCTTTCTTT
J gene: TRBJ1-1; V gene: TRBV28; D gene: .; clone size: .; CDR3 protein: CASSFGNTEAFF; CDR3 DNA: TGTGCCAGCAGTTTCGGGAACACTGAAGCTTTCTTT
J gene: TRBJ2-7; V gene: TRBV29-1; D gene: .; clone size: .; CDR3 protein: CSATAGMYEQYF; CDR3 DNA: TGCAGCGCAACGGCAGGGATGTACGAGCAGTACTTC
J gene: TRBJ2-1; V gene: TRBV14; D gene: TRBD2; clone size: .; CDR3 protein: CASSQLRLAGVVEQFF; CDR3 DNA: TGTGCCAGCAGCCAACTGAGACTAGCGGGAGTGGTTGAGCAGTTCTTC
J gene: TRBJ1-2; V gene: TRBV5-4; D gene: TRBD1; clone size: once; CDR3 protein: CASSLAFGTGSGYTF; CDR3 DNA: TGTGCCAGCAGCTTGGCTTTCGGGACAGGGTCCGGCTACACCTTC
J gene: TRBJ2-3; V gene: TRBV9; D gene: .; clone size: .; CDR3 protein: CASSRNTRTSTDTQYF; CDR3 DNA: TGTGCCAGCAGCCGCAACACTAGAACTAGCACAGATACGCAGTATTTT
J gene: TRBJ2-1; V gene: TRBV5-6; D gene: TRBD2; clone size: .; CDR3 protein: CASSAGLAVSSYNEQFF; CDR3 DNA: TGTGCCAGCAGCGCGGGACTAGCGGTTAGCTCCTACAATGAGCAGTTCTTC
J gene: TRBJ2-6; V gene: TRBV7-2; D gene: TRBD1; clone size: .; CDR3 protein: CASSPDRAGANVLTF; CDR3 DNA: TGTGCCAGCAGCCCAGACAGGGCTGGGGCCAACGTCCTGACTTTC
J gene: TRBJ1-2; V gene: TRBV7-8; D gene: TRBD1; clone size: few; CDR3 protein: CASSFGLRTGDGYTF; CDR3 DNA: TGTGCCAGCAGCTTCGGCTTGAGGACAGGGGATGGCTACACCTTC
J gene: TRBJ2-3; V gene: TRBV29-1; D gene: TRBD1; clone size: .; CDR3 protein: CSGTGGGADTQYF; CDR3 DNA: TGCAGCGGGACAGGGGGAGGTGCAGATACGCAGTATTTT
J gene: TRBJ2-6; V gene: TRBV24-1; D gene: TRBD1; clone size: .; CDR3 protein: CATSDTRTGGNVLTF; CDR3 DNA: TGTGCCACCAGTGATACCCGGACAGGAGGCAACGTCCTGACTTTC
J gene: TRBJ2-7; V gene: TRBV10-3; D gene: TRBD1; clone size: .; CDR3 protein: CAISGQGAYEQYF; CDR3 DNA: TGTGCCATCAGTGGACAGGGGGCCTACGAGCAGTACTTC
J gene: TRBJ2-5; V gene: TRBV2; D gene: TRBD2; clone size: .; CDR3 protein: CASSGGLGGGMKTQYF; CDR3 DNA: TGTGCCAGCAGTGGGGGCCTGGGCGGGGGTATGAAGACCCAGTACTTC
J gene: TRBJ2-1; V gene: TRBV9; D gene: .; clone size: .; CDR3 protein: CASSPRGSYNEQFF; CDR3 DNA: TGTGCCAGCAGCCCCAGGGGTTCCTACAATGAGCAGTTCTTC
J gene: TRBJ1-2; V gene: TRBV5-1; D gene: TRBD1; clone size: .; CDR3 protein: CASSETGSYGYTF; CDR3 DNA: TGCGCCAGCAGCGAGACAGGGTCATATGGCTACACCTTC
J gene: TRBJ1-4; V gene: TRBV7-2; D gene: TRBD1; clone size: .; CDR3 protein: CASSVHGQGHEKLFF; CDR3 DNA: TGTGCCAGCAGCGTCCACGGACAGGGGCATGAAAAACTGTTTTTT
J gene: TRBJ2-3; V gene: TRBV5-4; D gene: .; clone size: .; CDR3 protein: CASSLGGGSTDTQYF; CDR3 DNA: TGTGCCAGCAGCTTGGGAGGGGGTAGCACAGATACGCAGTATTTT